The 8 T cell receptor beta chains reported below all come from one sample, sequenced in a study of OX40 agonist ivuxolimab in advanced cancers. TCRdb keeps only in-frame clones here, not all; method: immunoSEQ multiplex PCR. The sample shows about 140,000 clones, 85% to 95% of them seen only once. The source was CD4+ or CD8+ T cells sorted from blood, collected in a trial of the OX40 agonist ivuxolimab. These receptors originate from an adult with an advanced solid tumor such as melanoma, head and neck, liver or kidney cancer.

The chain carries TRBV2 and TRBJ2-6; possibly TRBD1 or TRBD2 for D (5 bases each). The CDR3 is 16 amino acids. Germline loops: CDR1 SNHLY, CDR2 FYNNEI. V lost 2 bases and J 0 bases, leaving 8 bases between the germline ends. The CDR3 DNA follows: TGTGCCAGCAGTGAATGGGGGAGCTCTGGGGCCAACGTCCTGACTTTC. Amino acids: CASSEWGSSGANVLTF.

This rearrangement joins TRBV4-3 to TRBJ1-2, with 12 bases aligning to TRBD1. CDR3 length: 15 amino acids. V gave up 4 bases and J gave up 8 bases; unmatched junction bases: 8. Germline CDR1 and CDR2: LGHNA and YSLEER. For the CDR3, the DNA is TGCGCCAGCAGCCGCCCGGGACAGGGGGCGGAAGGCTACACCTTC. Residues: CASSRPGQGAEGYTF.

This clone was recorded only once. The chain is built from TRBV9 and TRBJ2-7, with a tentative D call TRBD1 (5 bases). The V end was cut by 0 bases, the J end by 4 bases, with 14 bases between. The germline gives CDR1 SGDLS, CDR2 YYNGEE. The CDR3 covers 15 residues. CDR3 DNA: TGTGCCAGCAGCGTAGTAGCTCTGGACATGTACGAGCAGTACTTC. This sequence encodes CASSVVALDMYEQYF.

The V gene is TRBV5-4, the J gene TRBJ2-7, with 10 bases fitting TRBD1. The CDR3 loop spans 15 amino acids. The junction had 7 bases not matched to a gene; V was cut back by 0 bases and J by 7 bases. CDR1 SGHNT and CDR2 YYREEE come from the germline V gene (reference sequence). Here the CDR3 reads CASSLDGQGGKEQYF. Here the CDR3 DNA reads TGTGCCAGCAGCTTGGACGGACAGGGGGGAAAGGAGCAGTACTTC.

The chain is built from TRBV20-1 and TRBJ1-2, with a weak D call TRBD1 (6 bases). The V gene lost 5 bases and the J gene lost 4 bases, with 8 bases spanning the gap. This CDR3 region has 11 residues. The germline gives CDR1 DFQATT, CDR2 SNEGSKA (reference sequence). The CDR3 DNA reads as TGCAGTGCTGGGACAAGCTATGGCTACACCTTC. It specifies CSAGTSYGYTF.

The rearrangement joins TRBV7-2 to TRBJ1-1, with D possibly TRBD1 on 6 matching bases. V was cut by 4 bases and J by 0 bases, with 12 bases left in between. The CDR3 is 15 amino acids. CDR1 SGHTA and CDR2 FQGNSA come from the germline V gene. CDR3 in DNA: TGTGCCAGCAGCTCCAGGGGAGCATTGAACACTGAAGCTTTCTTT. Encoded protein: CASSSRGALNTEAFF.

This chain links TRBV2 with TRBJ1-4; D unclear. The length of the CDR3 is 14 residues. The V end was cut by 4 bases, the J end by 2 bases, with 8 bases between. CDR1 and CDR2 from the germline V gene are SNHLY and FYNNEI. This chain's CDR3 is CASSARTTNEKLFF. CDR3 nucleotides: TGTGCCAGCAGTGCGAGGACTACTAATGAAAAACTGTTTTTT.

The V gene is TRBV20-1, the J gene TRBJ1-1; D is uncertain. This CDR3 has 9 amino acids. Germline CDR1 reads DFQATT; CDR2 reads SNEGSKA (reference sequence). V dropped 2 bases and J dropped 8 bases, with 3 bases sitting between them. CDR3: CSARQEAFF. The CDR3, as DNA: TGCAGTGCTAGACAGGAAGCTTTCTTT.